Presented here are 19 T cell receptor beta chains from one specimen sequenced in a study of cytomegalovirus exposure and HLA in healthy donors. Primers included in the PCR were 60 Vbeta and 13 Jbeta primers. The data were produced by immunoSEQ multiplex PCR, yet TCRdb's version contains in-frame clones alone and is incomplete. This table holds over 150,000 clones, 80% found once. Source material: PBMCs. The receptors stem from a boy younger than 18 in good health and CMV-seronegative.

This chain connects TRBV7-2 to TRBJ1-4; no clear D gene. V dropped 5 bases and J dropped 3 bases, with 7 bases sitting between them. Germline-derived CDR1 and CDR2 are SGHTA and FQGNSA. This CDR3 spans 13 amino acids. The CDR3: CASSSGPNEKLFF. The CDR3 DNA is TGTGCCAGCAGCAGCGGCCCTAATGAAAAACTGTTTTTT.

This clone was found a few times. The chain recombines TRBV7-2 with TRBJ2-7, with 8 nucleotides matching TRBD2. This CDR3 has 16 amino acids. V lost 5 bases to trimming and J lost 6 bases; unmatched junction nucleotides: 15. Germline assignment: CDR1 SGHTA and CDR2 FQGNSA. The CDR3 loop reads CASSRGRGLVIGEQYF. The DNA for the CDR3 is TGTGCCAGCAGCCGGGGCCGGGGACTAGTAATTGGCGAGCAGTACTTC.

Concerning this clone: Other nucleotide sequences from this sample produce the same CDR3. The rearrangement links TRBV19 to TRBJ1-1; perhaps TRBD1 as D (5 bases). The germline V gene encodes CDR1 LNHDA and CDR2 SQIVND (reference sequence). V lost 3 bases to trimming and J lost 1 base, with 9 bases between them. This CDR3 region has 14 residues. CDR3 bases: TGTGCCAGTAGTATTGGGCAGGGGAACACTGAAGCTTTCTTT. Translation gives CASSIGQGNTEAFF.

The chain uses TRBV6-1 and TRBJ1-5; weak D call: TRBD1 (5 bases). The CDR3 consists of 15 residues. Trimming took off 5 bases at V and 6 bases at J, with 17 bases between the two ends. The germline V gene has CDR1 MNHNS and CDR2 SASEGT. CDR3 in DNA: TGTGCCAGCAGTTTTTCGACAACTACAGGTCAGCCCCAGCATTTT. Encoded protein: CASSFSTTTGQPQHF.

This clone has only one observation. The rearrangement joins TRBV19 to TRBJ2-7; D may be TRBD2 (6 bases). CDR3 length: 16 amino acids. V dropped 8 bases and J dropped 8 bases, with 28 bases sitting between them. From germline, CDR1 is LNHDA and CDR2 SQIVND (reference sequence). The CDR3 coding sequence is TGTGCCAGTGATTTGGCCAGGCCTAGCGACCGCCTGAAGCAGTACTTC. It encodes CASDLARPSDRLKQYF. Drawing the rest from reference TRBV19 and TRBJ2-7, the complete variable domain is DGGITQSPKYLFRKEGQNVTLSCEQNLNHDAMYWYRQDPGQGLRLIYYSQIVNDFQKGDIAEGYSVSREKKESFPLTVTSAQKNPTAFYLCASDLARPSDRLKQYFGPGTRLTVT.

The gene calls are TRBV6-4 and TRBJ2-3; D perhaps matches TRBD2 (7 bases). Germline loops: CDR1 MRHNA, CDR2 SNTAGT. The CDR3 totals 15 residues. Trimming cost V 0 bases and J 4 bases, with 11 bases left between them. CDR3 sequence reads: CASSDSGGGADTQYF. CDR3 DNA: TGTGCCAGCAGTGACTCAGGCGGGGGCGCAGATACGCAGTATTTT.

The chain employs TRBV11-2 and TRBJ2-7, with TRBD2 identical over 8 bases. The CDR3 length is 14 residues. V was clipped by 3 bases and J by 6 bases; unmatched bases: 7. Germline-derived CDR1 and CDR2 are SGHAT and FQNNGV. CDR3 amino acids: CASSLGVSGGEQYF. The CDR3 bases are TGTGCCAGCAGCTTGGGAGTAAGCGGGGGCGAGCAGTACTTC.

The chain recombines TRBV6-5 with TRBJ2-3, with 10 bases that match TRBD1. Per germline, CDR1 MNHEY and CDR2 SVGAGI. CDR3 length: 14 residues. Trimming removed 7 bases from V and 4 bases from J; junction bases left unmatched: 5. The chain's CDR3 is CASTRDRGADTQYF. DNA for the CDR3: TGTGCCAGCACCCGGGACAGGGGCGCAGATACGCAGTATTTT.

The chain is built from TRBV7-9 and TRBJ2-1, with 11 bases matching TRBD2. The CDR3 extends over 18 amino acids. Germline loops: CDR1 SEHNR, CDR2 FQNEAQ (reference sequence). V was clipped by 3 bases and J by 0 bases; unmatched bases: 7. The CDR3: CASSFPGTSGSSYNEQFF. CDR3 bases: TGTGCCAGCAGCTTCCCCGGAACTAGCGGGAGCTCCTACAATGAGCAGTTCTTC.

This sequence joins TRBV11-3 and TRBJ2-7, with D possibly being TRBD2 (5 bases). In germline, CDR1 is SGHNT, CDR2 YENEEA. CDR3 length equals 14 residues. V lost 1 base and J 3 bases, leaving 10 bases between the germline ends. The CDR3 bases are TGTGCCAGCAGCTTAGGTGGGAGCTTCTACGAGCAGTACTTC. Its protein is CASSLGGSFYEQYF. Variable domain in full (rest from reference TRBV11-3 and TRBJ2-7): EAGVVQSPRYKIIEKKQPVAFWCNPISGHNTLYWYLQNLGQGPELLIRYENEEAVDDSQLPKDRFSAERLKGVDSTLKIQPAELGDSAVYLCASSLGGSFYEQYFGPGTRLTVT.

The chain combines TRBV29-1 with TRBJ1-1; D is perhaps TRBD1 (5 bases). Trimming pared 4 bases from V and 4 bases from J, leaving 13 bases between. CDR1 and CDR2 from the germline V gene are SQVTM and ANQGSEA. The CDR3 length is 13 residues. CDR3 in DNA: TGCAGCGTTGTCCAGGGAGGTGGCACTGAAGCTTTCTTT. This encodes CSVVQGGGTEAFF.

The chain couples TRBV11-3 to TRBJ2-1; TRBD2 might be the D (5 bases). CDR3 length: 12 amino acids. V was pared by 5 bases and J by 10 bases, with 12 bases between. Germline V gives CDR1 SGHNT, CDR2 YENEEA. The CDR3 loop is CASSLSREEQFF. Here the CDR3 DNA reads TGTGCCAGCAGCCTCTCTAGGGAGGAGCAGTTCTTC.

CDR3 sequence reads: CSVEDEAGETEAFF. The CDR3 nucleotides are TGCAGCGTTGAAGATGAAGCAGGGGAAACTGAAGCTTTCTTT. V is TRBV29-1 and J is TRBJ1-1, with D possibly matching TRBD1 (6 bases). Germline V gene lookup returns CDR1 SQVTM and CDR2 ANQGSEA. The ends were cut back, 0 bases at V and 5 bases at J, with 13 bases in the middle. This CDR3 has 14 residues. Full variable domain (outside the CDR3, taken from reference TRBV29-1 and TRBJ1-1): SAVISQKPSRDICQRGTSLTIQCQVDSQVTMMFWYRQQPGQSLTLIATANQGSEATYESGFVIDKFPISRPNLTFSTLTVSNMSPEDSSIYLCSVEDEAGETEAFFGQGTRLTVV.

The chain is built from TRBV2 and TRBJ2-3; 8 nucleotides line up with TRBD2. CDR1 is SNHLY, CDR2 FYNNEI, per germline. V shed 6 bases, J shed 0 bases, and the junction held 8 bases outside the gene matches. The CDR3 has 16 residues. The CDR3 sequence is CASSGRGWNSTDTQYF. In DNA, the CDR3 is TGTGCCAGCAGCGGGAGGGGGTGGAATAGCACAGATACGCAGTATTTT.

The genes are TRBV6-6 and TRBJ1-4; no clear D gene. The CDR3 contains 16 residues. The ends were cut back, 0 bases at V and 0 bases at J, with 8 bases in the middle. Germline-derived CDR1 and CDR2 are MNHNY and SVGAGI (reference sequence). The CDR3: CASSYSGTSTNEKLFF. For the CDR3, the DNA is TGTGCCAGCAGTTACTCGGGCACCTCAACTAATGAAAAACTGTTTTTT.

The chain couples TRBV5-4 to TRBJ2-5; TRBD2 aligns across 7 bases. Trimming at V came to 0 bases and at J to 1 base, leaving 12 bases not matched to a gene. Germline CDR1 and CDR2: SGHNT and YYREEE (reference sequence). The CDR3 covers 18 residues. The DNA for the CDR3 is TGTGCCAGCAGCTTGGAGGGGCGGCCAGCGGGGCCCCAAGAGACCCAGTACTTC. The encoded protein is CASSLEGRPAGPQETQYF.

This clone has just a few counts. The chain couples TRBV4-1 to TRBJ1-2; 9 nucleotides line up with TRBD1. Germline values: CDR1 MGHRA, CDR2 YSYEKL. CDR3 length: 14 amino acids. J lost 4 bases, V lost 1 base, and 1 base had no gene match. The chain's CDR3 is CASSQGQGGYGYTF. Written as DNA, the CDR3 is TGCGCCAGCAGCCAAGGACAGGGGGGCTATGGCTACACCTTC.

V and J are TRBV4-1 and TRBJ1-5; 7 bases agree with TRBD1. The germline gives CDR1 MGHRA, CDR2 YSYEKL. The CDR3 has 18 residues. Trimming at V came to 1 base and at J to 0 bases, leaving 9 bases not matched to a gene. The CDR3 sequence: CASSQGLGTAFSNQPQHF. CDR3 sequence (DNA): TGCGCCAGCAGCCAAGGTTTAGGGACAGCTTTTAGCAATCAGCCCCAGCATTTT.

Regarding this clone: One junction end disagrees with the germline gene, perhaps due to a read error. The chain carries TRBV7-9 and TRBJ2-3, with TRBD2 matching 12 bases. The CDR3 runs to 16 residues. Germline assignment: CDR1 SEHNR and CDR2 FQNEAQ (reference sequence). CDR3: CSSSSILAGGWDTQYF. For the CDR3, the DNA is TGTTCCAGCAGCTCCATCCTAGCGGGGGGGTGGGATACGCAGTATTTT.